Shown below are 22 T cell receptor beta chains from a single sample sequenced in a study of early T cells in non-severe SARS-CoV-2 infection. TCRdb passed the 5' RACE reads through MiXCR, listing each CDR3 protein once. The data hold tens of thousands of distinct CDR3 sequences, with over 5% observed a single time. The sequencing sample was made of whole blood. The receptor source for this set is an adult who was a healthcare worker with PCR-confirmed SARS-CoV-2 infection or an uninfected control (not recorded which).

This clonotype was counted at least ten times. The rearrangement uses TRBV30 and TRBJ2-7; a possible D gene is TRBD2 (5 bases). V shed 5 bases and J shed 2 bases, with 19 bases lying between them. CDR1 and CDR2 from the germline V gene are GTSNPN and SVGIG (reference sequence). CDR3 length: 15 amino acids. CDR3 DNA: TGTGCCTGGGGCAGTACGGGATCGCTTACCTACGAGCAGTACTTC. This encodes CAWGSTGSLTYEQYF.

This clonotype came up many times. V and J are TRBV18 and TRBJ1-1; possible D gene TRBD1, 6 bases. This CDR3 is 16 amino acids long. V lost 3 bases and J 1 base, leaving 15 bases between the germline ends. Germline V gene lookup returns CDR1 KGHSH and CDR2 LQKENI. The CDR3 sequence is CASSPGQPRGNTEAFF. As DNA, the CDR3 is TGTGCCAGCTCACCGGGACAACCCCGAGGGAACACTGAAGCTTTCTTT.

The V gene is TRBV7-2, the J gene TRBJ2-4; TRBD1 aligns across 7 bases. There are 17 residues in the CDR3. The germline V gene encodes CDR1 SGHTA and CDR2 FQGNSA. V shed 0 bases and J 3 bases; nucleotides not matched to a gene: 8. CDR3 residues: CASSLAMRQGGKNIQYF. CDR3 DNA sequence: TGTGCCAGCAGCTTAGCGATGAGACAGGGTGGCAAAAACATTCAGTACTTC.

A few counts support this clonotype. The chain joins TRBV11-3 to TRBJ2-1, with D perhaps TRBD2 (5 bases). The CDR3 covers 14 residues. From germline, CDR1 is SGHNT and CDR2 YENEEA. V lost 1 base and J lost 7, with 11 bases in between. The CDR3, as DNA: TGTGCCAGCAGCTTAGGAGTTAGCGCGAATGAGCAGTTCTTC. Its translation is CASSLGVSANEQFF.

This clonotype was recorded many times. The rearrangement uses TRBV14 and TRBJ2-1, with 10 positions matching TRBD1. The CDR3 covers 14 residues. Germline assignment: CDR1 SGHDN and CDR2 FVKESK. After removal of 0 bases from V and 15 bases from J, the junction contained 8 bases not matched to a gene. For the CDR3, the DNA is TGTGCCAGCAGCCAAGATACCCGCGACAGGGGGCTGTTCTTC. Translated, it gives CASSQDTRDRGLFF.

This clonotype has ten or more counts. The chain uses TRBV4-2 and TRBJ2-3; 10 bases are shared with TRBD2. The CDR3 has 16 amino acids. Losses at the gene ends were 3 bases for V and 1 base for J; bases not matched to a gene: 4. CDR1 and CDR2 from the germline V gene are LGHNA and YNFKEQ. The CDR3 reads CASSQSSGGGTDTQYF. CDR3 nucleotide sequence: TGTGCCAGCAGCCAGTCTAGCGGGGGTGGCACAGATACGCAGTATTTT.

At least ten counts were recorded for this clonotype. This rearrangement joins TRBV12-3 or TRBV12-4 to TRBJ2-1; D is unresolved. The CDR3 loop spans 14 amino acids. V lost 1 base and J 8 bases, leaving 12 bases between the germline ends. This CDR3 reads CASSLDMSGDEQFF. DNA for the CDR3: TGTGCCAGCAGTTTAGATATGTCTGGGGATGAGCAGTTCTTC.

There are many counts of this clonotype. The rearrangement joins TRBV7-2 to TRBJ2-5, with TRBD1 identical over 7 bases. In germline, CDR1 is SGHTA, CDR2 FQGNSA. The CDR3 is 13 residues long. Trimming cost V 6 bases and J 5 bases; bases outside gene matches: 6. Written as DNA, the CDR3 is TGTGCCAGCAGACTGACAGGGCAGGAGACCCAGTACTTC. Amino acid sequence: CASRLTGQETQYF. The variable domain in full, with the rest retrieved from reference TRBV7-2 and TRBJ2-5, is GAGVSQSPSNKVTEKGKDVELRCDPISGHTALYWYRQSLGQGLEFLIYFQGNSAPDKSGLPSDRFSAERTGGSVSTLTIQRTQQEDSAVYLCASRLTGQETQYFGPGTRLLVL.

The rearrangement joins TRBV11-3 to TRBJ2-1; 9 bases agree with TRBD2. V trimming: 5 bases; J trimming: 8 bases; junction bases outside the gene matches: 13. This CDR3 has 16 residues. CDR1 SGHNT and CDR2 YENEEA come from the germline V gene. The DNA for the CDR3 is TGTGCCAGCAGCCCAAGACTAGCGGCTAATGGGGATGAGCAGTTCTTC. As protein: CASSPRLAANGDEQFF.

The chain links TRBV6-1 to TRBJ2-5, with TRBD1 matching 7 bases. The trim removed 4 bases at V and 5 bases at J, leaving 4 bases unmatched. CDR1 is MNHNS, CDR2 SASEGT, per germline. The CDR3 is 13 residues long. CDR3 region: CASSGYRGETQYF. The DNA for the CDR3 is TGTGCCAGCAGTGGGTACAGGGGCGAGACCCAGTACTTC.

The sample holds many counts of this clonotype. The CDR3 here is CAWSVSWTGSTDTQYF. CDR3 bases: TGTGCCTGGAGTGTATCCTGGACAGGGAGCACAGATACGCAGTATTTT. V gene TRBV30 combines with J gene TRBJ2-3, with 8 bases identical to TRBD1. Germline CDR1 GTSNPN, CDR2 SVGIG (reference sequence). The V gene end was trimmed by 0 bases and the J gene end by 0 bases; junction bases not matched to a gene: 5. This CDR3 has 16 amino acids. Full variable domain (outside the CDR3, taken from reference TRBV30 and TRBJ2-3): SQTIHQWPATLVQPVGSPLSLECTVEGTSNPNLYWYRQAAGRGLQLLFYSVGIGQISSEVPQNLSASRPQDRQFILSSKKLLLSDSGFYLCAWSVSWTGSTDTQYFGPGTRLTVL.

CDR3: CASSYSSASSYEQYF. The CDR3 DNA reads as TGTGCCAGCAGTTACTCATCGGCCAGCTCCTACGAGCAGTACTTC. The rearrangement joins TRBV6-6 to TRBJ2-7; D not resolved. The CDR3 runs 15 residues. Looked up from germline, CDR1 is MNHNY and CDR2 is SVGAGI (reference sequence). Trimming pared 0 bases from V and 0 bases from J, leaving 9 bases between.

The V and J genes are TRBV19 and TRBJ2-4; a weak D match, TRBD1 (6 bases). Germline CDR1 LNHDA, CDR2 SQIVND (reference sequence). The length of the CDR3 is 13 residues. The V and J ends lost 3 bases and 9 bases respectively, with 12 bases between them. The CDR3 coding sequence is TGTGCCAGTAGTATGGACAGAGGCGGCATTCAGTACTTC. Protein: CASSMDRGGIQYF.

This chain joins TRBV4-2 and TRBJ1-2; D gene ambiguous. The germline CDR1 and CDR2 sequences are LGHNA and YNFKEQ. Trimming stripped 0 bases from V and 2 bases from J, with 10 bases between. The CDR3 is 15 residues long. For the CDR3, the DNA is TGTGCCAGCAGCCAAGATCGGCGCGACAACTATGGCTACACCTTC. Its protein is CASSQDRRDNYGYTF.

This clonotype was counted ten times or more. The chain couples TRBV19 to TRBJ1-4; TRBD1 might be the D (6 bases). This CDR3 contains 13 residues. V was clipped by 6 bases and J by 5 bases, with 10 bases between them. The germline CDR1 and CDR2 sequences are LNHDA and SQIVND (reference sequence). The CDR3 DNA follows: TGTGCCAGTAGGGACAGAGAAAATGAAAAACTGTTTTTT. Its protein product is CASRDRENEKLFF.

This clonotype has a handful of counts. The J gene is TRBJ2-1, the V gene TRBV20-1, with 10 bases matching TRBD2. V lost 3 bases to trimming and J lost 7 bases; unmatched junction nucleotides: 12. Germline V lookup: CDR1 DFQATT, CDR2 SNEGSKA (reference sequence). The CDR3 has 16 residues. The CDR3 spells CSASTGDSTSGNEQFF. The CDR3, as DNA: TGCAGTGCTAGTACCGGGGACTCGACTAGCGGGAATGAGCAGTTCTTC.

The rearrangement uses TRBV4-3 and TRBJ2-3; 8 bases match TRBD2. The V gene's germline CDR1 is LGHNA and CDR2 YSLEER. V gave up 0 bases and J gave up 7 bases; unmatched junction bases: 9. This CDR3 spans 16 amino acids. The CDR3 is CASSQDGAGVGNTQYF. The CDR3 nucleotides are TGCGCCAGCAGCCAAGACGGAGCGGGAGTCGGGAATACGCAGTATTTT.

At least ten counts were recorded for this clonotype. The rearrangement joins TRBV10-2 to TRBJ2-5; 7 bases line up with TRBD1. J gave up 5 bases and V 4 bases, and 1 base lay outside the gene matches. This CDR3 spans 12 amino acids. Looked up from germline, CDR1 is WSHSY and CDR2 is SAAADI. The CDR3 is CASSVTGETQYF. In DNA, the CDR3 is TGCGCCAGCAGTGTGACAGGGGAGACCCAGTACTTC.

This clonotype was detected ten times or more. The gene calls are TRBV5-1 and TRBJ2-2, with 8 bases fitting TRBD2. V was pared by 5 bases and J by 2 bases, with 11 bases of the junction left unmatched. Looked up from germline, CDR1 is SGHRS and CDR2 is YFSETQ. This CDR3 has 17 amino acids. The CDR3 DNA reads as TGCGCCAGCAGTCCGGCGGGTAGCGGGGCCAACACCGGGGAGCTGTTTTTT. It encodes CASSPAGSGANTGELFF.

This clonotype was detected ten times or more. This chain joins TRBV29-1 and TRBJ2-7; 7 bases agree with TRBD2. This CDR3 has 16 residues. V shed 4 bases, J shed 5 bases, and the junction held 17 bases outside the gene matches. CDR1 and CDR2 (germline): SQVTM, ANQGSEA. The CDR3 coding sequence is TGCAGCGTTGCGGGGGAGGGGACCGGGGACGACGACGAGCAGTACTTC. This sequence encodes CSVAGEGTGDDDEQYF.

This clonotype was detected many times. The rearrangement uses TRBV5-4 and TRBJ1-1; D is undetermined. The CDR3 has 15 residues. V lost 4 bases, J lost 1 base, and 14 bases lay in between. The germline CDR1 and CDR2 sequences are SGHNT and YYREEE (reference sequence). CDR3 region: CASSPALGKNTEAFF. The CDR3 DNA reads as TGTGCCAGCAGCCCGGCCCTGGGGAAGAACACTGAAGCTTTCTTT. Full variable domain (rest looked up from reference TRBV5-4 and TRBJ1-1): ETGVTQSPTHLIKTRGQQVTLRCSSQSGHNTVSWYQQALGQGPQFIFQYYREEENGRGNFPPRFSGLQFPNYSSELNVNALELDDSALYLCASSPALGKNTEAFFGQGTRLTVV.

This clonotype was seen more than once but under ten times. This sequence joins TRBV14 and TRBJ2-1; D remains unclear. The V end lost 0 bases, the J end lost 0 bases, and 6 bases lay between the germline ends. Germline V CDR1 and CDR2: SGHDN, FVKESK. This CDR3 contains 15 residues. CDR3 sequence reads: CASSQDIYSYNEQFF. CDR3 in DNA: TGTGCCAGCAGCCAAGACATCTACTCCTACAATGAGCAGTTCTTC.